This entry concerns a single T cell receptor (beta chain). Each PCR received spiked synthetic TCR analog templates. This table comes from immunoSEQ multiplex PCR, and its TCRdb copy is limited to in-frame clones, with some not included. Altogether roughly 39,000 clones are present, approximately 90% being singletons, with the ten largest covering approximately 1.9%. Per-patient samples, pretreatment and on-treatment, numbered 1 to 8. The sample originates from a study of PD-L1 blockade in urothelial cancer. Study as a whole: The authors examined blood 3 weeks (second dose) and 6 weeks after treatment start. Peripheral blood specimens exhibited a median yield of 141,255 T cells.

Germline V CDR1 and CDR2: MNHEY, SVGAGI. This CDR3 region has 14 residues. Trimming removed 6 bases from V and 9 bases from J; junction bases left unmatched: 7. Sample: PBMCs, taken around atezolizumab (anti-PD-L1) treatment. The TCR comes from a man between 60 and 75 years old with urothelial cancer. V and J are TRBV6-5 and TRBJ2-1; 11 nucleotides match TRBD2. CDR3 protein: CASRTGLAGGEQFF. The CDR3 region has the DNA TGTGCCAGCAGAACGGGGCTAGCGGGAGGTGAGCAGTTCTTC.